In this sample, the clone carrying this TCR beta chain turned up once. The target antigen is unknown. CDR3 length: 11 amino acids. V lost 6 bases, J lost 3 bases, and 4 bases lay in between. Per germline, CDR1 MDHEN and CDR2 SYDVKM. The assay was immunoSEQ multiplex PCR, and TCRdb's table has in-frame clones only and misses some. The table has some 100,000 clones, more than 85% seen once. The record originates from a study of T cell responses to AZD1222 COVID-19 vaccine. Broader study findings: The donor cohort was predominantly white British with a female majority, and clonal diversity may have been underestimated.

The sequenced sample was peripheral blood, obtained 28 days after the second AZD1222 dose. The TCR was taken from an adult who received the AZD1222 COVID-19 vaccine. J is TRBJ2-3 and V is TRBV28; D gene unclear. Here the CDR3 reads CASSETDTQYF. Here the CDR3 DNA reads TGTGCCAGCAGCGAGACAGATACGCAGTATTTT.